The present T cell receptor beta chain was sequenced within a study of long-term antiretroviral therapy in people with HIV. As for the study in general: Sampling started about a decade before the 2015 immediate-ART recommendation. General observations from the study: Transplant-donor-level diversity was not reached after ART, though diversity increased. Repertoire composition at all time points was dominated by clones that had expanded before ART.

The J segment lost 1 base and the V segment lost 4 bases, leaving 14 bases of the junction unmatched. CDR1 is SNHLY, CDR2 FYNNEI, per germline. The CDR3 covers 18 residues. As concerns this clone: Antigen unknown.

At survey level, the immunoSEQ assay was run in its v3.0 version. Libraries were prepared by immunoSEQ multiplex PCR; TCRdb keeps only in-frame clonotypes and omits some of them. The repertoire holds around 30,000 clones, with nearly 95% as singletons. Cryopreserved PBMC samples of roughly 1-10 million cells were used for DNA extraction. The clonotype originates from a woman in her forties with HIV. The chain is built from TRBV2 and TRBJ2-5; 8 bases are a match to TRBD2. Material: unsorted PBMCs, obtained around 6.5 years after starting antiretroviral therapy. In DNA form, the CDR3 reads TGTGCCAGCAGTGGCAGCGGGGGTAGGGTTTTGCTCCAAGAGACCCAGTACTTC. Its translation: CASSGSGGRVLLQETQYF.